The present entry profiles one T cell receptor beta chain with its context. This sample is part of a study of blood T cell repertoires in COVID-19. How the authors handled the data: By means of reference gene primer amplification, nucleated cell counts were estimated. Clones were read by immunoSEQ multiplex PCR, and TCRdb kept only the in-frame ones, dropping some. V and J calls and clone size are as listed in that table; D and trimming were resolved from the DNA. The data contain some 40,000 clones, about 85% of them singletons. Germline CDR1 is SGHTA and CDR2 is FQGTGA. Trimming took off 3 bases at V and 1 base at J, with 5 bases between the two ends. This CDR3 comprises 13 residues.

This TCR derives from a man in his sixties or seventies with acute or convalescent COVID-19. Sequences were obtained from peripheral blood. The rearrangement links TRBV7-3 to TRBJ2-3; no definite D call. Here the CDR3 reads CASSFTGTDTQYF. CDR3 DNA sequence: TGTGCCAGCAGCTTCACGGGCACAGATACGCAGTATTTT.